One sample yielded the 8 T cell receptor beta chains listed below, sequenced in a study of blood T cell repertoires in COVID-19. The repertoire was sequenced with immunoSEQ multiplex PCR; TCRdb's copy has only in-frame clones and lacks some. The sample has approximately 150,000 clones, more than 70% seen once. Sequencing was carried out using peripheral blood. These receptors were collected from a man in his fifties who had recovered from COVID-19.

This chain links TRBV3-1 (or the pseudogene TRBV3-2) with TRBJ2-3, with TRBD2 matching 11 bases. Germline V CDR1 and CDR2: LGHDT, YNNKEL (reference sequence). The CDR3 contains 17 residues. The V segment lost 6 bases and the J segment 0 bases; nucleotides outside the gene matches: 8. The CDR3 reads CASSRTLAGGSTDTQYF. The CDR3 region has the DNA TGTGCCAGCAGTCGAACCCTAGCGGGGGGTAGCACAGATACGCAGTATTTT.

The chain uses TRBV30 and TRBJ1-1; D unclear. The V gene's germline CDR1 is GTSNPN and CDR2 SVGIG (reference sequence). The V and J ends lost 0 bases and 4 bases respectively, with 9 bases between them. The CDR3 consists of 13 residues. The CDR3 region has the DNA TGTGCCTGGAGTGTATTTTCGGGCACTGAAGCTTTCTTT. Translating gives CAWSVFSGTEAFF.

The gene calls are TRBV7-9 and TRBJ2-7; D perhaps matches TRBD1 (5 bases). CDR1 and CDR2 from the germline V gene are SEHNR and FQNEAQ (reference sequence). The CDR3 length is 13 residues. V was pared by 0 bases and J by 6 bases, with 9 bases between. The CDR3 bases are TGTGCCAGCAGCTTAGCTGGGGCCCCCGAGCAGTACTTC. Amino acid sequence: CASSLAGAPEQYF.

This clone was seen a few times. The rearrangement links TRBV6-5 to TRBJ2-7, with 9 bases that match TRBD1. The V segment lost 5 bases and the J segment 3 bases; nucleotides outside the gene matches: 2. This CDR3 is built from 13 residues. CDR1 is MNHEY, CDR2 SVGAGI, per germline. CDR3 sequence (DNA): TGTGCCAGCAGTAGGGGACAGGGCTACGAGCAGTACTTC. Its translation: CASSRGQGYEQYF.

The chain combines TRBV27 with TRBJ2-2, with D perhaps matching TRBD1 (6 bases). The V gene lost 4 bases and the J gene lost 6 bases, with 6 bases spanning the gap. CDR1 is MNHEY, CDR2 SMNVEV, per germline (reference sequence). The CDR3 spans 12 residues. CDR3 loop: CASSYRAGELFF. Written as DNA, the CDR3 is TGTGCCAGCAGTTACAGGGCCGGGGAGCTGTTTTTT.

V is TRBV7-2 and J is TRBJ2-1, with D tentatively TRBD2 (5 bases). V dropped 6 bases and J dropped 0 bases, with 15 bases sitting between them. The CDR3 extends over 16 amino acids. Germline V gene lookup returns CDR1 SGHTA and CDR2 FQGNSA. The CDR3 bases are TGTGCCAGCAGGACCGGGGTGGGTCTCTCCTACAATGAGCAGTTCTTC. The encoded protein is CASRTGVGLSYNEQFF.

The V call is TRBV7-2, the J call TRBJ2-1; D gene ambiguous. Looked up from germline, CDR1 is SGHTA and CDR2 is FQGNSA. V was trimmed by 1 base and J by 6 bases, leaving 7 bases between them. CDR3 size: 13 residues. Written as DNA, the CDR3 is TGTGCCAGCAGCTTAGAAATCGTCAATGAGCAGTTCTTC. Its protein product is CASSLEIVNEQFF.

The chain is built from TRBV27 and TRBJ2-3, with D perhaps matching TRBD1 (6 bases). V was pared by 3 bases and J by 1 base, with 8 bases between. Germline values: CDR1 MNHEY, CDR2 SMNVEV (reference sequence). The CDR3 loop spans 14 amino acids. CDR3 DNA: TGTGCCAGCAGTTTTGAGGGGGGCACAGATACGCAGTATTTT. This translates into CASSFEGGTDTQYF.